These 2 T cell receptor beta chains were sequenced from one sample in a study of T cell repertoires in MIS-A myocarditis. TCRdb keeps only in-frame clones here, not all; method: immunoSEQ multiplex PCR. The data hold over 9,000 clones, with about 83% observed a single time. Sequences were obtained from right ventricle heart tissue obtained at autopsy. These receptors came from a man aged 18 to 35 with fulminant myocarditis from multisystem inflammatory syndrome in adults (MIS-A) after COVID-19.

This clone has more than one count but fewer than ten. The rearrangement uses TRBV5-1 and TRBJ1-1; D may be TRBD1 (5 bases). CDR3 length: 14 amino acids. From germline, CDR1 is SGHRS and CDR2 YFSETQ. V was pared by 1 base and J by 3 bases, with 10 bases between. In nucleotides, the CDR3 is TGCGCCAGCAGCTTGACCGGGACGCACACTGAAGCTTTCTTT. Translated, it gives CASSLTGTHTEAFF.

The chain uses TRBV5-1 and TRBJ2-1; weak D call: TRBD1 (6 bases). CDR3 length: 13 amino acids. Trimming took off 7 bases at V and 3 bases at J, with 11 bases between the two ends. Germline lookup yields CDR1 SGHRS and CDR2 YFSETQ. The CDR3 DNA is TGCGCCAGCGGACAGCCCAACTACAATGAGCAGTTCTTC. Residues: CASGQPNYNEQFF.